This T cell receptor beta chain comes out of a study of T-cell memory formation after mild COVID-19. Study details: Largely donor-specific sequence clusters came from a couple of donors.

V shed 4 bases and J 6 bases; nucleotides not matched to a gene: 7. Germline assignment: CDR1 SGHRS and CDR2 YFSETQ. The CDR3 has 16 residues. Overall study results and limits: Several responding clones turned up in pre-infection memory, indicating that cross-reactive memory may have taken part.

MiXCR was run by TCRdb on the 5' RACE reads, yielding one entry per CDR3 protein. This sample carries tens of thousands of distinct CDR3 sequences, 9.5% to 12% of them seen once, and the ten largest clones take just under 30%. This clonotype was recorded many times. Its antigen remains unknown. The origin of this receptor is a man between 18 and 29 years old who had mild COVID-19 (a few samples of this study predate the infection). Cell type and time point are not known. V is TRBV5-1 and J is TRBJ2-3, with 14 bases fitting TRBD2. What was sequenced was PBMCs or a T cell subset sorted from them (not recorded which). The CDR3 coding sequence is TGCGCCAGCAGCCTGCGACTAGCGGGGGGGCCCGATACGCAGTATTTT. This translates into CASSLRLAGGPDTQYF.